This TCR beta chain was captured in a study of Ad26.COV2.S vaccination and SARS-CoV-2 variants. Remarks on this clone: What it recognizes is unknown.

Sequenced by immunoSEQ multiplex PCR; TCRdb stores in-frame clones only, minus some. The sample has around 94,000 clones; roughly 80% are singletons. Study results and caveats: Placebo recipients had lower spike-specific TCR breadth than vaccine recipients. Reported findings describe substantial breadth in spike-specific CD8+ and CD4+ T cell responses following vaccination. There was a possibility that the TCR breadth and depth analyses underestimated total T cell responses. Non-spike TCR breadth was similar in vaccine and placebo recipients.

V was cut by 8 bases and J by 8 bases, with 21 bases left in between. Germline V lookup: CDR1 SNHLY, CDR2 FYNNEI. CDR3 length: 14 amino acids. Sequencing used peripheral blood, obtained after recovery from COVID-19. This TCR was recovered from a human donor who had recovered from COVID-19. The V call is TRBV2, the J call TRBJ1-2; the D gene is possibly TRBD1 (6 bases). The CDR3 DNA reads TGTGCCAGCTCCCAGAGGACAGACTCCTTGGGCTACACCTTC. This encodes CASSQRTDSLGYTF.